The TCR beta chain under discussion was sequenced for a study of PD-1 blockade in classical Hodgkin lymphoma. Study-level results: A significant rise in TCR diversity by C4D1 was seen for CD4+ but not CD8+ cells. In newly diagnosed patients, baseline TCR diversity was reportedly below that of healthy donors.

Measured with immunoSEQ multiplex PCR; TCRdb has only the in-frame clones, and not every one. The data contain about 90,000 clones, about nine tenths of them singletons. The time point is: cycle 4 day 1 (C4D1), after five to seven weeks of nivolumab. With no exception, relapse followed autologous stem cell transplantation in all patients, and brentuximab vedotin exposure varied. Best responses fell into complete response, partial response or progressive disease. The junction had 16 bases not matched to a gene; V was cut back by 5 bases and J by 4 bases. The CDR3 extends over 17 amino acids. Germline loops: CDR1 SEHNR, CDR2 FQNEAQ (reference sequence). Regarding this clone: Antigen: not known.

This receptor was obtained from a human donor with classical Hodgkin lymphoma. The V gene is TRBV7-9, the J gene TRBJ1-2; 7 nucleotides agree with TRBD1. The sample in question was peripheral blood mononuclear cells (PBMCs), obtained before the fourth cycle of nivolumab. This CDR3 reads CASSPKGQPSPFYGYTF. DNA of the CDR3: TGTGCCAGCAGCCCCAAGGGACAGCCTTCCCCCTTCTATGGCTACACCTTC.